The T cell receptor beta chain described here comes from a study of T cell repertoires in cytomegalovirus infection. Whole-study context: Public TCR beta signatures marked donors with CMV infection and the matching HLA.

Trimming took 3 bases from V and 4 from J, leaving 15 bases between them. CDR1 is LGHNA, CDR2 YSLEER, per germline. The CDR3 length is 16 residues. TCRdb redid the calling of the reads with MiXCR, one entry per CDR3 protein. The sample carries around 450,000 distinct CDR3 sequences, around 32% recorded once. This clonotype has just one count. The TCR sequence derives from a human donor in good health (CMV status not recorded). Some clones in this sample may be carry-over from other donors' samples. Source material: PBMCs. The V call is TRBV4-3, the J call TRBJ2-2; possible D gene TRBD2, 6 bases. CDR3 sequence (DNA): TGCGCCAGCAGCCACCCGGAACTAGCTGGCACCGGGGAGCTGTTTTTT. This translates into CASSHPELAGTGELFF.